What follows is one T cell receptor (beta chain) and its context. Its cognate antigen is unknown. Here immunoSEQ multiplex PCR was the method, and the copy in TCRdb shows in-frame clones only, minus some. Among over 50,000 clones, 87% were seen once, and the ten largest hold over 7.5%. Specified time point: cycle 4 day 1 (C4D1), after more than five weeks of nivolumab. All patients experienced relapse after autologous stem cell transplantation, and brentuximab vedotin exposure was variable. The sample is drawn from a study of PD-1 blockade in classical Hodgkin lymphoma. Study-wide context: Patients were infused with nivolumab 3 mg/kg every 2 weeks. General observations from the study: Baseline diversity was lower in partial responders and progressors than complete responders. A reduction in baseline TCR diversity was reportedly seen in newly diagnosed patients relative to healthy donors.

With 5 bases removed from V and 6 bases from J, the gap between germline ends came to 14 bases. Germline CDR1 and CDR2: KGHSY and FQNENV. The CDR3 covers 14 residues. Source: peripheral blood mononuclear cells (PBMCs), taken before the fourth cycle of nivolumab. The chain uses TRBV16 and TRBJ2-1, with D perhaps TRBD1 (6 bases). This sequence was found in a human donor with classical Hodgkin lymphoma. The CDR3 loop is CASSSTGPVNEQFF. CDR3 coding DNA: TGTGCCAGCAGCTCCACAGGGCCCGTCAATGAGCAGTTCTTC.